What follows are 32 T cell receptor beta chains derived from one specimen sequenced in a study of early T cells in non-severe SARS-CoV-2 infection. TCRdb recomputed calls from the 5' RACE reads with MiXCR, one row per CDR3 protein. The table records around 93,000 distinct CDR3 sequences, about an eighth of them present only once. The sample in question was whole blood, obtained at baseline. Receptors were obtained from an adult who was a healthcare worker with PCR-confirmed SARS-CoV-2 infection or an uninfected control (not recorded which).

Ten or more counts support this clonotype. This rearrangement joins TRBV27 to TRBJ2-1; tentative D call: TRBD1 (6 bases). Germline V gene data show CDR1 as MNHEY and CDR2 as SMNVEV (reference sequence). The CDR3 consists of 15 residues. V was clipped by 4 bases and J by 6 bases, with 16 bases between them. The CDR3 spells CASSSSTTGSNEQFF. CDR3 DNA: TGTGCCAGCAGTTCCTCGACTACAGGGTCCAATGAGCAGTTCTTC.

This clonotype was observed at least ten times. V is TRBV11-2 and J is TRBJ2-7, with D possibly being TRBD1 (6 bases). This CDR3 is 15 amino acids long. V lost 6 bases, J lost 5 bases, and 20 bases lay in between. Germline lookup yields CDR1 SGHAT and CDR2 FQNNGV. This chain's CDR3 is CASRPTGQSNNEQYF. DNA of the CDR3: TGTGCCAGCAGACCTACAGGGCAGTCTAATAACGAGCAGTACTTC.

The chain is built from TRBV29-1 and TRBJ2-5; D perhaps matches TRBD2 (6 bases). Germline V CDR1 and CDR2: SQVTM, ANQGSEA. The CDR3 extends over 15 amino acids. Trimming took off 7 bases at V and 2 bases at J, with 20 bases between the two ends. CDR3 bases: TGCAGCGCCCTTACCGGGACTTCTCAGCAAGAGACCCAGTACTTC. It yields the protein CSALTGTSQQETQYF. Full variable domain (remainder filled in from reference TRBV29-1 and TRBJ2-5): SAVISQKPSRDICQRGTSLTIQCQVDSQVTMMFWYRQQPGQSLTLIATANQGSEATYESGFVIDKFPISRPNLTFSTLTVSNMSPEDSSIYLCSALTGTSQQETQYFGPGTRLLVL.

There are a few counts of this clonotype. The chain links TRBV7-2 to TRBJ1-1; no firm D call. Trimming pared 3 bases from V and 0 bases from J, leaving 5 bases between. This CDR3 is built from 13 residues. Germline V gives CDR1 SGHTA, CDR2 FQGNSA. CDR3 nucleotides: TGTGCCAGCAGCTTCGGGATGAACACTGAAGCTTTCTTT. This encodes CASSFGMNTEAFF. Together with reference TRBV7-2 and TRBJ1-1, the CDR3 gives the full variable domain: GAGVSQSPSNKVTEKGKDVELRCDPISGHTALYWYRQSLGQGLEFLIYFQGNSAPDKSGLPSDRFSAERTGGSVSTLTIQRTQQEDSAVYLCASSFGMNTEAFFGQGTRLTVV.

This clonotype was detected ten times or more. The chain employs TRBV12-3 or TRBV12-4 and TRBJ1-5, with TRBD1 as a possible D gene (5 bases). V lost 6 bases and J lost 0, with 9 bases in between. This CDR3 region has 14 residues. The CDR3 sequence is CASSPTGSNQPQHF. As DNA, the CDR3 is TGTGCCAGCAGCCCTACAGGTAGCAATCAGCCCCAGCATTTT.

The sample holds many counts of this clonotype. The chain joins TRBV5-5 to TRBJ2-2, with 9 bases aligning to TRBD1. Per germline, CDR1 SGHKS and CDR2 YYEKEE (reference sequence). The CDR3 has 17 amino acids. V shed 4 bases, J shed 5 bases, and the junction held 12 bases outside the gene matches. The CDR3 DNA reads as TGTGCCAGCAGCCCCAGTCGGACAGGGGAAGAGACCGGGGAGCTGTTTTTT. Its protein is CASSPSRTGEETGELFF. Filled out from reference TRBV5-5 and TRBJ2-2, the complete variable domain reads DAGVTQSPTHLIKTRGQQVTLRCSPISGHKSVSWYQQVLGQGPQFIFQYYEKEERGRGNFPDRFSARQFPNYSSELNVNALLLGDSALYLCASSPSRTGEETGELFFGEGSRLTVL.

The chain recombines TRBV4-1 with TRBJ2-7; 12 nucleotides line up with TRBD2. The V gene's germline CDR1 is MGHRA and CDR2 YSYEKL. Losses at the gene ends were 3 bases for V and 3 bases for J; bases not matched to a gene: 6. The CDR3 is 16 residues long. The CDR3 sequence: CASSHPSGGAFYEQYF. The CDR3 DNA reads TGCGCCAGCAGCCACCCTAGCGGGGGGGCCTTCTACGAGCAGTACTTC.

J is TRBJ2-5 and V is TRBV10-3, with D perhaps given as TRBD1 or TRBD2 (5 bases each). The CDR3 extends over 13 amino acids. Germline V gene data show CDR1 as ENHRY and CDR2 as SYGVKD. Trimming cost V 5 bases and J 2 bases, with 9 bases left between them. The chain's CDR3 is CAISTEGQETQYF. CDR3 nucleotide sequence: TGTGCCATCAGTACCGAGGGGCAAGAGACCCAGTACTTC.

A few counts support this clonotype. Compared with germline, one end of the junction differs, possibly owing to a read error. The chain recombines TRBV3-1 with TRBJ2-7; 7 nucleotides agree with TRBD1. CDR3 length: 12 residues. Germline V gives CDR1 LGHDT, CDR2 YNNKEL (reference sequence). CDR3 region: CASSQTGQRTHF. CDR3 in DNA: TGTGCCAGCAGCCAAACGGGACAGCGGACCCACTTC.

The gene calls are TRBV7-9 and TRBJ1-1; no clear D. V was shortened by 1 base and J by 4 bases, with 7 bases between the two germline ends. Germline-derived CDR1 and CDR2 are SEHNR and FQNEAQ (reference sequence). CDR3 length equals 13 residues. The CDR3 sequence is CASSLEAGTEAFF. Written as DNA, the CDR3 is TGTGCCAGCAGCTTAGAGGCTGGCACTGAAGCTTTCTTT.

This clonotype was seen repeatedly, ten times or more. The chain uses TRBV6-1 and TRBJ2-1; D gene unclear. CDR3 length: 13 residues. V was clipped by 7 bases and J by 7 bases, with 14 bases between them. Germline CDR1 reads MNHNS; CDR2 reads SASEGT. CDR3 DNA sequence: TGTGCCAGCACCCGTACAGAATTTAATGAGCAGTTCTTC. This encodes CASTRTEFNEQFF.

The table lists this clonotype with many counts. The rearrangement joins TRBV20-1 to TRBJ2-7; no reliable D call. CDR1 and CDR2 (germline): DFQATT, SNEGSKA (reference sequence). This CDR3 comprises 11 residues. The germline V and J ends were trimmed by 6 bases and 7 bases, with 13 bases remaining between them. CDR3 DNA: TGCAGTGCCTGGGAATTTGAGGAGCAGTACTTC. It specifies CSAWEFEEQYF.

This chain connects TRBV10-3 to TRBJ2-1, with D perhaps TRBD2 (6 bases). The CDR3 runs to 15 residues. The V end lost 0 bases, the J end lost 10 bases, and 16 bases lay between the germline ends. Germline CDR1 is ENHRY and CDR2 is SYGVKD. CDR3 coding DNA: TGTGCCATCAGTGAGTCGGATAGCGGCCGTGGGGAGCAGTTCTTC. It specifies CAISESDSGRGEQFF.

This clonotype turned up a few times. The chain recombines TRBV25-1 with TRBJ1-2; D gene unclear. Trimming stripped 5 bases from V and 1 base from J, with 11 bases between. From germline, CDR1 is MGHDK and CDR2 SYGVNS. The CDR3 totals 14 residues. Here the CDR3 DNA reads TGTGCCAGCAGTCCCCCTCGTGGTAACTATGGCTACACCTTC. It encodes CASSPPRGNYGYTF.

This clonotype was observed many times. The chain recombines TRBV11-2 with TRBJ2-2; 8 bases line up with TRBD1. Germline trimming cut 3 bases from V and 0 bases from J; bases unmatched to any gene: 0. The germline gives CDR1 SGHAT, CDR2 FQNNGV. The length of the CDR3 is 15 residues. Here the CDR3 DNA reads TGTGCCAGCAGCTTGACAGGGGCGAACACCGGGGAGCTGTTTTTT. It codes for CASSLTGANTGELFF.

This clonotype showed up just a few times. The chain is built from TRBV29-1 and TRBJ1-1; a possible D gene is TRBD1 (5 bases). The germline gives CDR1 SQVTM, CDR2 ANQGSEA. V was trimmed by 7 bases and J by 4 bases, leaving 25 bases between them. This CDR3 spans 16 amino acids. CDR3 protein: CSALGSPGSVGTEAFF. The CDR3 DNA follows: TGCAGCGCTCTCGGGTCGCCAGGGTCGGTGGGCACTGAAGCTTTCTTT. Variable domain in full (rest from reference TRBV29-1 and TRBJ1-1): SAVISQKPSRDICQRGTSLTIQCQVDSQVTMMFWYRQQPGQSLTLIATANQGSEATYESGFVIDKFPISRPNLTFSTLTVSNMSPEDSSIYLCSALGSPGSVGTEAFFGQGTRLTVV.

This clonotype was seen at least ten times. V is TRBV18 and J is TRBJ2-1; D remains unclear. CDR1 is KGHSH and CDR2 is LQKENI in the germline V gene. The CDR3 spans 12 residues. V gave up 2 bases and J gave up 2 bases, with 1 base separating them. The CDR3 loop is CASSPAYNEQFF. CDR3 nucleotide sequence: TGTGCCAGCTCACCAGCCTACAATGAGCAGTTCTTC.

The chain couples TRBV5-1 to TRBJ2-3; D remains unclear. Germline V gives CDR1 SGHRS, CDR2 YFSETQ. The CDR3 runs 16 residues. Deletions cut 0 bases from V and 6 bases from J, with 17 bases between. In nucleotides, the CDR3 is TGCGCCAGCAGCTTGGAAAGCATTATCCTAGGGGATACGCAGTATTTT. The encoded protein is CASSLESIILGDTQYF.

This clonotype was observed a handful of times. The chain combines TRBV7-9 with TRBJ1-4; D unclear. This CDR3 comprises 15 residues. The V gene's germline CDR1 is SEHNR and CDR2 FQNEAQ (reference sequence). V shed 4 bases and J shed 7 bases, with 16 bases lying between them. The CDR3 region is CASSYLGRSSEKLFF. CDR3 DNA sequence: TGTGCCAGCAGCTATTTGGGAAGGTCAAGTGAAAAACTGTTTTTT. Looking up the rest from reference TRBV7-9 and TRBJ1-4 gives the full variable domain: DTGVSQNPRHKITKRGQNVTFRCDPISEHNRLYWYRQTLGQGPEFLTYFQNEAQLEKSRLLSDRFSAERPKGSFSTLEIQRTEQGDSAMYLCASSYLGRSSEKLFFGSGTQLSVL.

This clonotype was counted many times. The CDR3 DNA is TGTGCCAGCAGCAGGGGACCTGAGGAGACCCAGTACTTC. Translating gives CASSRGPEETQYF. The gene calls are TRBV7-3 and TRBJ2-5; either TRBD1 or TRBD2 may supply D (5 bases each). The CDR3 covers 13 residues. Germline V gene sequence: CDR1 SGHTA, CDR2 FQGTGA. V was cut by 5 bases and J by 5 bases, with 12 bases left in between.

CDR3 residues: CASSPLDRHNEQFF. The CDR3 region has the DNA TGTGCCAGCTCACCACTGGACAGGCACAATGAGCAGTTCTTC. The rearrangement joins TRBV18 to TRBJ2-1, with 7 positions matching TRBD1. The CDR3 totals 14 residues. CDR1 and CDR2 from the germline V gene are KGHSH and LQKENI. The V and J ends lost 1 base and 5 bases, in that order; junction bases with no gene match: 2.

This clonotype was counted at least ten times. This rearrangement joins TRBV7-9 to TRBJ2-1; tentative D call: TRBD1 (8 bases). CDR3 size: 15 residues. With 6 bases removed from V and 0 bases from J, the gap between germline ends came to 12 bases. CDR1 and CDR2 (germline): SEHNR, FQNEAQ (reference sequence). The CDR3 spells CASSYRGGSYNEQFF. Written as DNA, the CDR3 is TGTGCCAGCAGTTACAGGGGGGGCTCCTACAATGAGCAGTTCTTC.

This clonotype was seen a few times. The V gene is TRBV2, the J gene TRBJ1-2; tentatively, D is TRBD1 (6 bases). The CDR3 loop spans 14 amino acids. Germline CDR1 SNHLY, CDR2 FYNNEI. The germline V and J ends were trimmed by 8 bases and 4 bases, with 17 bases remaining between them. The CDR3 sequence is CASLSPGTSYGYTF. CDR3 sequence (DNA): TGTGCCAGCTTATCTCCCGGGACATCCTATGGCTACACCTTC. Drawing the rest from reference TRBV2 and TRBJ1-2, the complete variable domain is EPEVTQTPSHQVTQMGQEVILRCVPISNHLYFYWYRQILGQKVEFLVSFYNNEISEKSEIFDDQFSVERPDGSNFTLKIRSTKLEDSAMYFCASLSPGTSYGYTFGSGTRLTVV.

This chain links TRBV2 with TRBJ1-5; unclear D gene. Germline lookup yields CDR1 SNHLY and CDR2 FYNNEI. The CDR3 runs to 12 residues. Trimming cost V 8 bases and J 6 bases, with 11 bases left between them. DNA for the CDR3: TGTGCCAGCCGGGCCGGGCTTCAGCCCCAGCATTTT. This translates into CASRAGLQPQHF.

In this sample, this clonotype turned up a few times. The CDR3 sequence: CASSPDPGPQPKLFF. In nucleotides, the CDR3 is TGTGCCAGCAGCCCGGACCCTGGACCCCAACCAAAACTGTTTTTT. V is TRBV5-4 and J is TRBJ1-4; D is undetermined. The CDR3 consists of 15 residues. CDR1 and CDR2 from the germline V gene are SGHNT and YYREEE (reference sequence). With 4 bases removed from V and 10 bases from J, the gap between germline ends came to 20 bases.

This clonotype was seen only a few times. The chain is built from TRBV5-6 and TRBJ1-3; D gene unclear. CDR1 SGHDT and CDR2 YYEEEE come from the germline V gene. This CDR3 comprises 16 residues. Trimming took off 0 bases at V and 0 bases at J, with 10 bases between the two ends. This CDR3 is CASSLAGSLSGNTIYF. For the CDR3, the DNA is TGTGCCAGCAGCTTGGCGGGCTCCCTCTCTGGAAACACCATATATTTT.

This clonotype was recorded a few times. The chain is built from TRBV4-1 and TRBJ1-5, with D possibly matching TRBD1 (5 bases). Per the germline V gene, CDR1 is MGHRA and CDR2 is YSYEKL. There are 15 residues in the CDR3. The V gene lost 2 bases and the J gene lost 6 bases, with 14 bases spanning the gap. As DNA, the CDR3 is TGCGCCAGCAGCCAACGAGCAGGGAACACTCAGCCCCAGCATTTT. Protein product: CASSQRAGNTQPQHF.

This rearrangement joins TRBV30 to TRBJ1-6; D gene uncertain. The CDR3 spans 14 residues. Germline CDR1 reads GTSNPN; CDR2 reads SVGIG (reference sequence). V lost 3 bases and J lost 2, with 8 bases in between. In nucleotides, the CDR3 is TGTGCCTGGAGATCAGGAACCTATAATTCACCCCTCCACTTT. Translated: CAWRSGTYNSPLHF.

This clonotype has ten or more counts. The rearrangement links TRBV7-6 to TRBJ2-7; unclear D gene. Germline V gives CDR1 SGHVS, CDR2 FNYEAQ. The CDR3 is made up of 15 amino acids. V lost 4 bases to trimming and J lost 3 bases, with 16 bases between them. The DNA of the CDR3 is TGTGCCAGCAGCTCCGCCCCCACCGGGTACTACGAGCAGTACTTC. Protein: CASSSAPTGYYEQYF.

This clonotype came up a few times. The chain uses TRBV2 and TRBJ1-2, with 7 positions matching TRBD1. Germline assignment: CDR1 SNHLY and CDR2 FYNNEI. The CDR3 runs to 16 residues. V lost 6 bases, J lost 3 bases, and 13 bases stayed unmatched. The DNA of the CDR3 is TGTGCCAGCAGACAACTCCGACAGGGAAGGGACTATGGCTACACCTTC. It is translated as CASRQLRQGRDYGYTF. Looking up the rest from reference TRBV2 and TRBJ1-2 gives the full variable domain: EPEVTQTPSHQVTQMGQEVILRCVPISNHLYFYWYRQILGQKVEFLVSFYNNEISEKSEIFDDQFSVERPDGSNFTLKIRSTKLEDSAMYFCASRQLRQGRDYGYTFGSGTRLTVV.

V and J are TRBV12-3 or TRBV12-4 and TRBJ2-7; D is undetermined. Trimming cost V 3 bases and J 5 bases, with 8 bases left between them. This CDR3 region has 12 residues. The CDR3 bases are TGTGCCAGCAGTTTTTGGACCCACGAGCAGTACTTC. Its translation is CASSFWTHEQYF.

This clonotype was recorded many times. The chain recombines TRBV11-2 with TRBJ2-7; 9 bases line up with TRBD2. Germline V gives CDR1 SGHAT, CDR2 FQNNGV. This CDR3 spans 15 amino acids. With V trimmed by 3 bases and J by 8 bases, 11 bases remained unmatched. For the CDR3, the DNA is TGTGCCAGCAGCTTGGCTATAGCTAGCGGGACTAAGCAGTACTTC. Protein: CASSLAIASGTKQYF.